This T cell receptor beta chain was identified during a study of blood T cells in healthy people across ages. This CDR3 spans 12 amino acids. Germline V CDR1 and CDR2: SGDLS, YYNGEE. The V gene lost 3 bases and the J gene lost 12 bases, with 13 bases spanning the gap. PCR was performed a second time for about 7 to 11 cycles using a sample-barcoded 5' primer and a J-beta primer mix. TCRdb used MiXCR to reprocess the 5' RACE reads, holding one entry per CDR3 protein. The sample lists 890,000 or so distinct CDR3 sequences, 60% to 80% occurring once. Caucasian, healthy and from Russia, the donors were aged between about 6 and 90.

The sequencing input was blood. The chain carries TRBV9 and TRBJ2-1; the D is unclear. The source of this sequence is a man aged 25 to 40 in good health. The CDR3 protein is CASSATRTGQFF. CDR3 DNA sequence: TGTGCCAGCAGCGCCACCCGTACGGGGCAGTTCTTC.